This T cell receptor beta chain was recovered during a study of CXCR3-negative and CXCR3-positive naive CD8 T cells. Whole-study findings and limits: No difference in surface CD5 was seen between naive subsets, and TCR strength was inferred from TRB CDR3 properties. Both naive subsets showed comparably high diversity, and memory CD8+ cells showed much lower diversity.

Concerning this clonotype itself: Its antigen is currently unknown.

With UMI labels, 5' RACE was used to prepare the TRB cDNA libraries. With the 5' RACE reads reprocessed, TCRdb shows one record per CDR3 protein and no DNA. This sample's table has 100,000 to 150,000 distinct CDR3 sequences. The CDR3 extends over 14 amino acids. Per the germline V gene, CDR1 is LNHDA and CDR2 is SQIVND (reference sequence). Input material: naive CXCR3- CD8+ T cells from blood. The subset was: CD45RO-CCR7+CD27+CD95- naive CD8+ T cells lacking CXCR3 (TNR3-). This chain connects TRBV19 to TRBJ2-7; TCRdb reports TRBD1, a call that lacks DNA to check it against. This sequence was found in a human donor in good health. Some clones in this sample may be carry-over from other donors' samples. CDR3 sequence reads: CASSIRAHRDEQYF.